Each of the 18 T cell receptor beta chains below was sequenced from the same sample in a study of cytotoxic CD8 clonotypes in ibrutinib-treated CLL. TCRdb's table, derived via immunoSEQ multiplex PCR, lists solely in-frame clones and lacks some. The repertoire has approximately 320,000 clones, 67% of them found once; the top ten carry under 8%. The sample in question was PBMCs, obtained after 36 months of ibrutinib treatment. Receptors were obtained from a human donor with chronic lymphocytic leukemia.

The gene calls are TRBV5-1 and TRBJ2-7; 11 nucleotides line up with TRBD2. The CDR3 loop spans 14 amino acids. Germline CDR1 is SGHRS and CDR2 is YFSETQ. V dropped 5 bases and J dropped 3; count of bases not matched to a gene: 4. CDR3 sequence (DNA): TGCGCCAGCAGACAAACTAGCGGGAGCTACGAGCAGTACTTC. Translation gives CASRQTSGSYEQYF. The full variable domain, its missing parts supplied by reference TRBV5-1 and TRBJ2-7, is KAGVTQTPRYLIKTRGQQVTLSCSPISGHRSVSWYQQTPGQGLQFLFEYFSETQRNKGNFPGRFSGRQFSNSRSEMNVSTLELGDSALYLCASRQTSGSYEQYFGPGTRLTVT.

The chain joins TRBV5-1 to TRBJ2-5; TRBD2 might be the D (7 bases). Germline V gene data show CDR1 as SGHRS and CDR2 as YFSETQ. Deletions cut 4 bases from V and 4 bases from J, with 14 bases between. The length of the CDR3 is 14 residues. The CDR3 DNA follows: TGCGCCAGCAGCCCGCGGGGGCGACCAGAGACCCAGTACTTC. It is translated as CASSPRGRPETQYF.

This chain uses TRBV19 with TRBJ2-3; 12 bases fit TRBD2. The CDR3 is 16 residues long. V shed 7 bases and J 5 bases; nucleotides not matched to a gene: 10. From germline, CDR1 is LNHDA and CDR2 SQIVND (reference sequence). CDR3 sequence: CASTPGLAGRGDTQYF. DNA of the CDR3: TGTGCCAGTACCCCGGGACTAGCGGGCCGGGGAGATACGCAGTATTTT.

This clone was detected only a few times. This chain joins TRBV29-1 and TRBJ1-3, with 7 positions matching TRBD1. V lost 4 bases to trimming and J lost 0 bases; unmatched junction nucleotides: 9. The CDR3 totals 16 residues. Germline assignment: CDR1 SQVTM and CDR2 ANQGSEA. CDR3 amino acids: CSVGGTEKSSGNTIYF. Here the CDR3 DNA reads TGCAGCGTTGGGGGGACAGAAAAGAGCTCTGGAAACACCATATATTTT.

This sequence joins TRBV10-3 and TRBJ2-2; no clear D. This CDR3 comprises 11 residues. V was pared by 0 bases and J by 9 bases, with 2 bases between. From germline, CDR1 is ENHRY and CDR2 SYGVKD. CDR3 coding DNA: TGTGCCATCAGTGAGTCGAGGGAGCTGTTTTTT. Residues: CAISESRELFF.

This clone was detected only a few times. The chain has TRBV18 and TRBJ1-5; D not resolved. Trimming pared 5 bases from V and 0 bases from J, leaving 8 bases between. The CDR3 contains 14 residues. Germline CDR1 KGHSH, CDR2 LQKENI. The CDR3 nucleotides read TGTGCCAGCTCAAGGAGATATAGCAATCAGCCCCAGCATTTT. Protein sequence: CASSRRYSNQPQHF.

The chain recombines TRBV5-1 with TRBJ1-6, with 7 bases fitting TRBD1. Trimming cost V 5 bases and J 7 bases; bases outside gene matches: 6. This CDR3 comprises 14 residues. CDR1 and CDR2 from the germline V gene are SGHRS and YFSETQ. In DNA form, the CDR3 reads TGCGCCAGCAGTGGGGGACAGTACAATTCACCCCTCCACTTT. It codes for CASSGGQYNSPLHF.

The chain recombines TRBV13 with TRBJ2-7; D gene ambiguous. V dropped 5 bases and J dropped 3 bases, with 8 bases sitting between them. CDR3 length: 12 residues. In germline, CDR1 is PRHDT, CDR2 FYEKMQ (reference sequence). In DNA form, the CDR3 reads TGTGCCAGCAGCCTCGACCGCTACGAGCAGTACTTC. It yields the protein CASSLDRYEQYF.

This sequence joins TRBV29-1 and TRBJ2-7; 8 positions agree with TRBD1. V lost 4 bases, J lost 3 bases, and 2 bases stayed unmatched. This CDR3 spans 12 amino acids. Germline V gene data show CDR1 as SQVTM and CDR2 as ANQGSEA. The CDR3 is CSVGDRFYEQYF. The CDR3, as DNA: TGCAGCGTTGGGGACAGGTTCTACGAGCAGTACTTC.

This rearrangement joins TRBV5-1 to TRBJ2-3; D unresolved. In germline, CDR1 is SGHRS, CDR2 YFSETQ. V was clipped by 4 bases and J by 5 bases, with 11 bases between them. CDR3 length: 13 amino acids. The CDR3 protein is CASSQNDGDTQYF. CDR3 DNA sequence: TGCGCCAGCAGCCAAAACGATGGAGATACGCAGTATTTT.

CDR3 nucleotide sequence: TGCGCCAGCACCAACCCCCGCAGGGGGCGGGGTGGTACGACCTACGAGGAGCAGTACTTC. As protein: CASTNPRRGRGGTTYEEQYF. The chain uses TRBV5-1 and TRBJ2-7; TRBD1 agrees at 8 bases. Germline-derived CDR1 and CDR2 are SGHRS and YFSETQ. The CDR3 covers 20 residues. V was clipped by 6 bases and J by 7 bases; unmatched bases: 30.

V is TRBV4-3 and J is TRBJ2-6; 10 positions match TRBD1. The germline CDR1 and CDR2 sequences are LGHNA and YSLEER. The CDR3 consists of 17 residues. Trimming took 3 bases from V and 0 from J; bases not matched to a gene: 2. CDR3 loop: CASSQGQGLSGANVLTF. Written as DNA, the CDR3 is TGCGCCAGCAGCCAGGGACAGGGGCTCTCTGGGGCCAACGTCCTGACTTTC.

The chain recombines TRBV28 with TRBJ1-5; 9 bases line up with TRBD1. CDR3 size: 15 residues. J lost 7 bases, V lost 5 bases, and 9 bases had no gene match. The germline V gene encodes CDR1 MDHEN and CDR2 SYDVKM. CDR3: CASSPTQGAGQPQHF. CDR3 DNA sequence: TGTGCCAGCAGTCCGACACAGGGGGCTGGCCAGCCCCAGCATTTT.

The chain is built from TRBV11-2 and TRBJ2-5; the match to TRBD1 covers 12 bases. The CDR3 is made up of 18 amino acids. Germline-derived CDR1 and CDR2 are SGHAT and FQNNGV. J was trimmed by 5 bases and V by 2 bases; bases with no gene match: 12. The CDR3 loop reads CASSLRTKGQGAIETQYF. The CDR3 DNA reads TGTGCCAGCAGCTTAAGGACGAAGGGACAGGGGGCTATCGAGACCCAGTACTTC. Variable domain in full (rest from reference TRBV11-2 and TRBJ2-5): EAGVAQSPRYKIIEKRQSVAFWCNPISGHATLYWYQQILGQGPKLLIQFQNNGVVDDSQLPKDRFSAERLKGVDSTLKIQPAKLEDSAVYLCASSLRTKGQGAIETQYFGPGTRLLVL.

The chain uses TRBV13 and TRBJ2-7; D may correspond to TRBD1 or TRBD2 (5 bases each). CDR1 PRHDT and CDR2 FYEKMQ come from the germline V gene (reference sequence). V gave up 4 bases and J gave up 1 base, with 23 bases separating them. The CDR3 has 18 residues. The CDR3 loop is CASSSPTSSWGRSYEQYF. In DNA, the CDR3 is TGTGCCAGCAGCTCCCCAACCTCTTCTTGGGGGAGATCCTACGAGCAGTACTTC.

V and J are TRBV6-5 and TRBJ1-2, with 9 bases lining up with TRBD1. V dropped 6 bases and J dropped 6; count of bases not matched to a gene: 11. The CDR3 covers 15 residues. The germline V gene encodes CDR1 MNHEY and CDR2 SVGAGI. The CDR3 region is CASRSPGTGLHGYTF. Written as DNA, the CDR3 is TGTGCCAGCAGATCTCCCGGGACAGGGCTCCATGGCTACACCTTC.

This chain links TRBV28 with TRBJ2-7; 7 bases fit TRBD1. Germline loops: CDR1 MDHEN, CDR2 SYDVKM. This CDR3 spans 17 amino acids. V dropped 5 bases and J dropped 0; count of bases not matched to a gene: 13. Here the CDR3 DNA reads TGTGCCAGCAGTCCGCGGACAGGCGTAAAACTCTCCTACGAGCAGTACTTC. Amino acid sequence: CASSPRTGVKLSYEQYF.

V and J are TRBV9 and TRBJ1-3; no firm D call. Per the germline V gene, CDR1 is SGDLS and CDR2 is YYNGEE. V lost 4 bases, J lost 3 bases, and 8 bases lay in between. This CDR3 has 13 residues. CDR3 protein: CASSPRIGNTIYF. For the CDR3, the DNA is TGTGCCAGCAGCCCGCGAATTGGAAACACCATATATTTT.